This is a list of T cell receptor beta chains from one sample in a study of control samples from healthy donors and cancer patients. Assay used: immunoSEQ multiplex PCR; TCRdb lists only in-frame clones, some missing. Of tens of thousands of clones in the sample, roughly 90% are singletons; the top ten hold around 1.7%. Sequenced input: PBMCs. These receptors originate from a man between 35 and 55 years old with colorectal cancer. CDR3s include the opening cysteine and the closing phenylalanine or tryptophan. The order of the fields is V gene, clone size, D gene, J gene, CDR3 DNA, CDR3 protein. D genes are given only for firm matches. A clone size is listed for some rows: how often the clone was seen (once, few, many), or a class if it is expanded.

>TRBV19|once|NA|TRBJ1-5
TGTGCCAGTAGTCGGGACACCAATCAGCCCCAGCATTTT
CASSRDTNQPQHF
>TRBV2|once|NA|TRBJ2-1
TGTGCCAGCAGTCCGTACAATGAGCAGTTCTTC
CASSPYNEQFF
>TRBV9|once|TRBD1|TRBJ1-6
TGTGCCAGCAGCGTCCGACAGGGTAATTCACCCCTCCACTTT
CASSVRQGNSPLHF
>TRBV2|NA|TRBD1|TRBJ2-1
TGTGCCAGCAGTGGACAGGGGGCTTTCGATGAGCAGTTCTTC
CASSGQGAFDEQFF
>TRBV12-5|NA|TRBD2|TRBJ2-5
TGTGCTAGTGGGATTCTAGCGGGGGGGCAAGAGACCCAGTACTTC
CASGILAGGQETQYF
>TRBV18|NA|TRBD1|TRBJ2-1
TGTGCCAGCTTAGGGACAGGGGATTCTGGTGAGCAGTTCTTC
CASLGTGDSGEQFF
>TRBV2|NA|TRBD1|TRBJ1-2
TGTGCCAGCAGTGACCGGGGACAGTTGAACTATGGCTACACCTTC
CASSDRGQLNYGYTF
>TRBV7-9|once|TRBD1|TRBJ2-7
TGTGCCAGCAGCCTCGGGACAGGGGTCTACGAGCAGTACTTC
CASSLGTGVYEQYF
>TRBV3-1/TRBV3-2|NA|TRBD1|TRBJ2-7
TGTGCCAGCAGCCAACTACCGGGACAGGGAGCCTACGAGCAGTACTTC
CASSQLPGQGAYEQYF
>TRBV3-1/TRBV3-2|NA|NA|TRBJ2-7
TGTGCCAGCAGCCAAGAGTCGGCACTCAAAGCCTACGAGCAGTACTTC
CASSQESALKAYEQYF
>TRBV5-1|NA|TRBD1|TRBJ1-1
TGCGCCAGCAGCTCCTTGACTAAAACAGGGGAGACTGAAGCTTTCTTT
CASSSLTKTGETEAFF
>TRBV3-1/TRBV3-2|NA|NA|TRBJ2-7
TGTGCCAGCATAGTTCCCGCTGTGGGGCCATCCTACGAGCAGTACTTC
CASIVPAVGPSYEQYF
>TRBV7-9|NA|NA|TRBJ2-2
TGTGCCAGCACCCCCCAGGGGTTAGGTGGCACCGGGGAGCTGTTTTTT
CASTPQGLGGTGELFF
>TRBV18|NA|NA|TRBJ2-3
TGTGCCAGCTCACCACCGGGACCCAAAAGGGCAGATACGCAGTATTTT
CASSPPGPKRADTQYF
>TRBV20-1|NA|TRBD1|TRBJ2-7
TGCAGTGCCAGACATGGGACAGAGAAGTACTTT
CSARHGTEKYF
>TRBV5-4|NA|TRBD1|TRBJ2-7
TGTGCCAGCAGCTTGGGAGACAGGGCCTACGAGCAGTACTTC
CASSLGDRAYEQYF
>TRBV6-5|NA|NA|TRBJ2-5
TGTGCCAGCAGACCCGGGGGTCAAGAGACCCAGTACTTC
CASRPGGQETQYF
>TRBV4-1|NA|NA|TRBJ1-2
TGCGCCAGCAGCCAAGTTGTGGGATTCTATGGCTACACCTTC
CASSQVVGFYGYTF
>TRBV4-1|NA|NA|TRBJ1-6
TGCGCCAGCAGCCAGGAAGGGACTTCTAATTCACCCCTCCACTTT
CASSQEGTSNSPLHF
>TRBV9|NA|NA|TRBJ2-7
TGTGCCAGCAGCGTAGGGCCCTCATCCGAGCAGTACTTC
CASSVGPSSEQYF
>TRBV9|NA|TRBD2|TRBJ2-3
TGTGCCAGCAGCGTAGCGGGGGGGCCTGGGTATTTT
CASSVAGGPGYF
>TRBV5-4|NA|NA|TRBJ1-1
TGTGCCAGCAGCTTAGACACACTTGAAGCTTTCTTT
CASSLDTLEAFF
>TRBV14|NA|NA|TRBJ1-1
TGTGCCAGCAGCCAAGTGGGGGCGCGAAGCACTGAAGCTTTCTTT
CASSQVGARSTEAFF
>TRBV12-3/TRBV12-4|NA|NA|TRBJ2-6
TGTGCCAGCACGAACCTTGGGGCCAACGTCCTGACTTTC
CASTNLGANVLTF
>TRBV7-3|NA|NA|TRBJ2-3
TGTGCCAGCAGCTTAGGGGCAGACATTAGCACAGATACGCAGTATTTT
CASSLGADISTDTQYF
>TRBV2|once|NA|TRBJ2-7
TGTGCCAGCAGTGACGTCGCAGGGAGCTCCTACGAGCAGTACTTC
CASSDVAGSSYEQYF
>TRBV19|NA|NA|TRBJ1-4
TGTGCCACCTGGATCCTTTCGGGGAAGGAAGAAAAACTGTTTTTT
CATWILSGKEEKLFF
>TRBV5-4|NA|TRBD1|TRBJ1-2
TGTGCCAGCAGCTTGGATGGGACAGGGCTCCTCTATGGCTACACCTTC
CASSLDGTGLLYGYTF
>TRBV7-2|NA|NA|TRBJ1-4
TGTGCCAGCAGCTTAGGAGGCAGCTACAATGAAAAACTGTTTTTT
CASSLGGSYNEKLFF
>TRBV7-6|NA|NA|TRBJ1-3
TGTGCCAGCAGCTTAGGGGGAGGAGGTTCCGGAAACACCATATATTTT
CASSLGGGGSGNTIYF
>TRBV24-1|few|NA|TRBJ1-5
TGTGCCACCAGTAGGAGGGGTGGTCAGCCCCAGCATTTT
CATSRRGGQPQHF
>TRBV6-5|NA|NA|TRBJ1-1
TGTGCCAGCAGTTTCATTACAGGGAGGAACACTGAAGCTTTCTTT
CASSFITGRNTEAFF
>TRBV4-1|NA|NA|TRBJ1-4
TGCGCCAGCAGCCCCGCCGGGACCCTAAATGAAAAACTGTTTTTT
CASSPAGTLNEKLFF
>TRBV7-9|NA|NA|TRBJ2-1
TGTGCCAGCAGCTCAGAGGGTACCTTAGCCTACAATGAGCAGTTCTTC
CASSSEGTLAYNEQFF
>TRBV5-1|NA|NA|TRBJ1-6
TGCGCCAGCAGCTTGTATCGCCCGGGTACGGCGGATTCACCCCTCCACTTT
CASSLYRPGTADSPLHF
>TRBV4-3|NA|TRBD2|TRBJ2-3
TGCGCCAGCAGCCAAGATCGTGGAGCGGGGGCAGGCACAGATACGCAGTATTTT
CASSQDRGAGAGTDTQYF
>TRBV3-1/TRBV3-2|NA|TRBD2|TRBJ2-3
TGTGCCAGCAGCCAAGATACTAGCGGGTCCTATAATACGCAGTATTTT
CASSQDTSGSYNTQYF
>TRBV5-6|NA|NA|TRBJ1-1
TGTGCCAGCAGCCGATGGGTGAACACTGAAGCTTTCTTT
CASSRWVNTEAFF
>TRBV5-4|NA|NA|TRBJ1-2
TGTGCCAGCAGCCCGGACGGGACCCATGGCTACACCTTC
CASSPDGTHGYTF
>TRBV19|NA|NA|TRBJ2-7
TGTGCCAGTAGTATTGAGTCCGGACCCTACGAGCAGTACTTC
CASSIESGPYEQYF
>TRBV30|NA|NA|TRBJ1-1
TGTGCCTGGAGTGTAGGGCTGGAAGCTTTCTTT
CAWSVGLEAFF
>TRBV10-3|NA|TRBD2|TRBJ2-3
TGTGCCATCAGTGAGGCACTAGCGGGGGGGAGCACAGATACGCAGTATTTT
CAISEALAGGSTDTQYF
>TRBV9|NA|NA|TRBJ2-5
TGTGCCAGCAGCGTAGGTCCGGGGGAGACCCAGTACTTC
CASSVGPGETQYF
>TRBV27|NA|NA|TRBJ2-3
TGTGCCAGCAGTTTTCGGGGCACAGATACGCAGTATTTT
CASSFRGTDTQYF
>TRBV4-2|NA|TRBD2|TRBJ2-1
TGTGCCAGCAGTTCGAGGCGGGGGGGCAATAATGAGCAGTTCTTC
CASSSRRGGNNEQFF
>TRBV14|NA|NA|TRBJ2-7
TGTGCCAGCAGCCAAGTAAGGGTGGGGGAGCAGTACTTC
CASSQVRVGEQYF
>TRBV4-2|once|NA|TRBJ1-4
TGTGCCAGCAGCACAAGTTTGGGGGATCCTAATGAAAAACTGTTTTTT
CASSTSLGDPNEKLFF
>TRBV11-2|NA|NA|TRBJ1-1
TGTGCCAGCAGCCCGGGGGGGAAGAACACTGAAGCTTTCTTT
CASSPGGKNTEAFF
>TRBV27|NA|NA|TRBJ2-7
TGTGCCAGCAGTTTGGCTGCCGCCTCCTACGAGCAGTACTTC
CASSLAAASYEQYF
>TRBV5-1|NA|NA|TRBJ1-6
TGCGCCAGCAGCTTGAGGGTCCCTAATTCACCCCTCCACTTT
CASSLRVPNSPLHF
>TRBV12-3/TRBV12-4|NA|NA|TRBJ2-7
TGTGCCAGCAGTTTAATCCGTCAAGGCGAGCAGTACTTC
CASSLIRQGEQYF
>TRBV6-5|NA|TRBD1|TRBJ2-7
TGTGCCAGCAGGGACCCGGGACAGGGCCACGAGCAGTACTTC
CASRDPGQGHEQYF
>TRBV5-6|NA|NA|TRBJ2-1
TGTGCCAGCAGCTATGCCCTCCCGGGTGAGCAGTTCTTC
CASSYALPGEQFF
>TRBV4-3|NA|NA|TRBJ2-1
TGCGCCAGCAGCCAAGATAGGGCCAGCGCTCGCAATGAGCAGTTCTTC
CASSQDRASARNEQFF
>TRBV19|NA|NA|TRBJ2-5
TGTGCCAGTAGTATCCCGGGGTTGGAGACCCAGTACTTC
CASSIPGLETQYF
>TRBV20-1|NA|TRBD2|TRBJ2-3
TGCAGTGCTAGTGCGGGGGTGTTCCCAGATACGCAGTATTTT
CSASAGVFPDTQYF
>TRBV7-9|NA|NA|TRBJ1-2
TGTGCCAGCAGCTTAGGCGGGGGCGGCTACACCTTC
CASSLGGGGYTF